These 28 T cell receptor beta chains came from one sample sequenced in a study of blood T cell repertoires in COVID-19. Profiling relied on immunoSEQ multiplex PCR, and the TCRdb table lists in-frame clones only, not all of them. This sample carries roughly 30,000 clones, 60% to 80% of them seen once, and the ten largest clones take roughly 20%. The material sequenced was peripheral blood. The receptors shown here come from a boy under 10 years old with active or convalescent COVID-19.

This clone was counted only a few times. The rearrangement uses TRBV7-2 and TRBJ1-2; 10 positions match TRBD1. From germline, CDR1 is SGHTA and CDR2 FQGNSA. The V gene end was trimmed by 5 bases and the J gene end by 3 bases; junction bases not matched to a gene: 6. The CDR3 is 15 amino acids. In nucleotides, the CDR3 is TGTGCCAGCAGCCAACCGGACAGGGGGGACTATGGCTACACCTTC. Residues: CASSQPDRGDYGYTF.

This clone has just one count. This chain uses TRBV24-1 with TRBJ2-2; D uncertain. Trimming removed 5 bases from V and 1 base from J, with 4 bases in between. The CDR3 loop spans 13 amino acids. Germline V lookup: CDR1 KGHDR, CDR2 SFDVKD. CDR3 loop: CATSAENTGELFF. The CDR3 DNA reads TGTGCCACCAGTGCAGAGAACACCGGGGAGCTGTTTTTT.

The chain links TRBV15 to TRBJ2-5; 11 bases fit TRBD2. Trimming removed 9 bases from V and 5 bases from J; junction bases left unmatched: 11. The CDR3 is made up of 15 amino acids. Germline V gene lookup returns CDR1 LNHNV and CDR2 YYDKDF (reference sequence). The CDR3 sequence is CATKSSGGAEETQYF. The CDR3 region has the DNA TGTGCCACGAAAAGTAGCGGGGGGGCCGAGGAGACCCAGTACTTC.

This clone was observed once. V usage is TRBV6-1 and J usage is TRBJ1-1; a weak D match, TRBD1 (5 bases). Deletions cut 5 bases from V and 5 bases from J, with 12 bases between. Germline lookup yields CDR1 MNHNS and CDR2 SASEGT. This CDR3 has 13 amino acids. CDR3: CASSQQAGTEAFF. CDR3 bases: TGTGCCAGCAGTCAACAGGCGGGAACTGAAGCTTTCTTT.

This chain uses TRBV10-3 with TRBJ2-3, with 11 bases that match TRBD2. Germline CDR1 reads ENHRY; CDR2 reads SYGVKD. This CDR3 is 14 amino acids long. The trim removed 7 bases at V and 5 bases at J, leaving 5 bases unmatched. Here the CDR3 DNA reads TGTGCCATCAAGGCTAGCGGGGGGTTAGATACGCAGTATTTT. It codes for CAIKASGGLDTQYF.

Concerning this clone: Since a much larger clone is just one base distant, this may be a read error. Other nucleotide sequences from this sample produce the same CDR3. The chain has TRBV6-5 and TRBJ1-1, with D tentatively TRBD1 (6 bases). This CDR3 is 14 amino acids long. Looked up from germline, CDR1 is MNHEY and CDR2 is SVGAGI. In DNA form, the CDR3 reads TGTGCCAGCAGTTTCCTCACGGGGGGGGCTTCAGCTTTTTTT. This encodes CASSFLTGGASAFF.

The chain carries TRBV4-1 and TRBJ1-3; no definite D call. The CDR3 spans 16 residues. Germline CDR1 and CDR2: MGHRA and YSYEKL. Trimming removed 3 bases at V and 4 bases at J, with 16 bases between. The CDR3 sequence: CASSQAPGLAGNTIYF. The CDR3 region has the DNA TGCGCCAGCAGCCAGGCCCCGGGTTTAGCCGGAAACACCATATATTTT.

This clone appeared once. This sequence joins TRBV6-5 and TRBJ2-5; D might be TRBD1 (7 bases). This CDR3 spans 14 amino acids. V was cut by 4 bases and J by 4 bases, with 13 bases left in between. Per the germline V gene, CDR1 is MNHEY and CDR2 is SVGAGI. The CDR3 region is CASSFNRGLETQYF. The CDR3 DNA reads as TGTGCCAGCAGTTTTAACAGGGGACTAGAGACCCAGTACTTC.

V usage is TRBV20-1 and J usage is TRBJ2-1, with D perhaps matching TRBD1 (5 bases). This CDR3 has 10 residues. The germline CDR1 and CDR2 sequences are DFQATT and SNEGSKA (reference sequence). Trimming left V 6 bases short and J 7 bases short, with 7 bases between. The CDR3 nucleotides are TGCAGTGCGCAGGGAAATGAGCAGTTCTTC. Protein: CSAQGNEQFF.

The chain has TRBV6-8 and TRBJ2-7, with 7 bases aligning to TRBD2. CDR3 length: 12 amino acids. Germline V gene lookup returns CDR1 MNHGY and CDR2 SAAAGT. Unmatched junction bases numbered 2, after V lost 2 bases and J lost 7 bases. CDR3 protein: CASSYRREEQYF. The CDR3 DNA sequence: TGTGCCAGCAGTTACAGGCGGGAGGAGCAGTACTTC.

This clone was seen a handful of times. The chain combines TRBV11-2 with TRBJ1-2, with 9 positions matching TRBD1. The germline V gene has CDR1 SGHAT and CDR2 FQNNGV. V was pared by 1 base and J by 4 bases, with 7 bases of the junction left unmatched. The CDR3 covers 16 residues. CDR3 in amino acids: CASSLVPSTGGYGYTF. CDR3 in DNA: TGTGCCAGCAGCTTAGTACCCTCGACAGGGGGCTATGGCTACACCTTC.

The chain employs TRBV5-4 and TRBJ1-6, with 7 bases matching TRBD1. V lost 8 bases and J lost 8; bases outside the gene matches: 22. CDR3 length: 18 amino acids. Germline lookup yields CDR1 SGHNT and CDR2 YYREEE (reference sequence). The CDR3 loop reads CARPPRDSPSGLHSPLHF. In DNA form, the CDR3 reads TGTGCCAGACCCCCGCGGGACAGTCCATCCGGGCTGCATTCACCCCTCCACTTT.

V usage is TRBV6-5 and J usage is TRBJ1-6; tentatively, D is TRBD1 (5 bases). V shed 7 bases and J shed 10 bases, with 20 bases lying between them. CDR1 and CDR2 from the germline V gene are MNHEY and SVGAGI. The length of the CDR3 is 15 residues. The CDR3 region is CASNRWGESRSPLHF. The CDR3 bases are TGTGCCAGCAACCGGTGGGGGGAGTCACGATCACCCCTCCACTTT.

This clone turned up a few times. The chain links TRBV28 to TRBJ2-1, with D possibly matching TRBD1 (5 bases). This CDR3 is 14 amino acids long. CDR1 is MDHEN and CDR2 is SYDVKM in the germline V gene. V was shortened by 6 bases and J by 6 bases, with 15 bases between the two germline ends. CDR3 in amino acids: CASRLTGQGNEQFF. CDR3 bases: TGTGCCAGCAGATTAACTGGTCAGGGCAATGAGCAGTTCTTC.

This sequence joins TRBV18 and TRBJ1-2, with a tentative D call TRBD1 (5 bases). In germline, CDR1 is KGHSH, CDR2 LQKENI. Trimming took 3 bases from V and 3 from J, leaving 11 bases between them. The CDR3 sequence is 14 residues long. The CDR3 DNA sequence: TGTGCCAGCTCACCCCACAGGTGGGACTATGGCTACACCTTC. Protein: CASSPHRWDYGYTF.

CDR3 sequence (DNA): TGTGCCAGTAGTACCCAACCCAGTGAGCAGTTCTTC. Its protein product is CASSTQPSEQFF. J is TRBJ2-1 and V is TRBV19, with unresolved D. Trimming pared 4 bases from V and 9 bases from J, leaving 10 bases between. Looked up from germline, CDR1 is LNHDA and CDR2 is SQIVND (reference sequence). The CDR3 has 12 residues. The full variable domain, in which reference TRBV19 and TRBJ2-1 provide the parts outside the CDR3, is DGGITQSPKYLFRKEGQNVTLSCEQNLNHDAMYWYRQDPGQGLRLIYYSQIVNDFQKGDIAEGYSVSREKKESFPLTVTSAQKNPTAFYLCASSTQPSEQFFGPGTRLTVL.

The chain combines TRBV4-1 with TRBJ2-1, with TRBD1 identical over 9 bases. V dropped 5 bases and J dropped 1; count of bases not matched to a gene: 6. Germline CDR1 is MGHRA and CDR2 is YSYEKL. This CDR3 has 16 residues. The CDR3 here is CASSFGQGRSYNEQFF. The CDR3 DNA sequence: TGCGCCAGCAGCTTCGGACAGGGGAGGTCCTACAATGAGCAGTTCTTC.

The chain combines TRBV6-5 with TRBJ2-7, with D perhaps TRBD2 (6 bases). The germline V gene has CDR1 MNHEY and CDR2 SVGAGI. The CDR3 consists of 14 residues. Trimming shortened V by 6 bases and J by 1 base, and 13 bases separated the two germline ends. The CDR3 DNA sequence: TGTGCCAGCAGCTTAGGGAGGCGGTCCTACGAGCAGTACTTC. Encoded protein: CASSLGRRSYEQYF.

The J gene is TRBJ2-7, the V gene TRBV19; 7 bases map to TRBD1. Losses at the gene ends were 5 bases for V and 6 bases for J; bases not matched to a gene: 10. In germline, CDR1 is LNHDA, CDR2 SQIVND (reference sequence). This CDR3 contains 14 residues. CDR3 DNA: TGTGCCAGTAGTCCGGAGAGGGGGCTTCCCGAGCAGTACTTC. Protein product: CASSPERGLPEQYF.

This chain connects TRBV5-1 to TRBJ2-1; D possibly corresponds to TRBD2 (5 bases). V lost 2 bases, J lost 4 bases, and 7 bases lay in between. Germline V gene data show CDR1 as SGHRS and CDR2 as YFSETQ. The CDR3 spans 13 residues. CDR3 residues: CASSLREYNEQFF. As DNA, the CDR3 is TGCGCCAGCAGCTTAAGGGAGTACAATGAGCAGTTCTTC.

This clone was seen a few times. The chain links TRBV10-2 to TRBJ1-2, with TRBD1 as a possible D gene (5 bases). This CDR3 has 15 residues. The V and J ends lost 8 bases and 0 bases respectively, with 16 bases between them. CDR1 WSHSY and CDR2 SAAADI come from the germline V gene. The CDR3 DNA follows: TGCGCCAGCTCCAGGGCAACTAAGACTAACTATGGCTACACCTTC. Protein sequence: CASSRATKTNYGYTF.

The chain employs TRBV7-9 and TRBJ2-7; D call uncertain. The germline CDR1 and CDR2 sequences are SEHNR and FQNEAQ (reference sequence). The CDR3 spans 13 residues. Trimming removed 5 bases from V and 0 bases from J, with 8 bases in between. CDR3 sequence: CASSPTPSYEQYV. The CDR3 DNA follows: TGTGCCAGCAGCCCTACTCCCTCCTACGAGCAGTACGTC.

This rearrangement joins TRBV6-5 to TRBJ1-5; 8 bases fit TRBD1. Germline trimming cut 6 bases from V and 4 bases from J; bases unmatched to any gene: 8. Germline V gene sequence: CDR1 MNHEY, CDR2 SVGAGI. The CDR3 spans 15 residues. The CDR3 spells CASRDRVLANQPQHF. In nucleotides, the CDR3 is TGTGCCAGCAGGGACAGGGTTTTAGCAAATCAGCCCCAGCATTTT.

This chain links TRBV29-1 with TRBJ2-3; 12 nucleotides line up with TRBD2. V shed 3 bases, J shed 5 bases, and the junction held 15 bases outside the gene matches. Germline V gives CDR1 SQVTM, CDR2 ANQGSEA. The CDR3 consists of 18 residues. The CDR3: CSVDGLAGGPQGVDTQYF. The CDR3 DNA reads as TGCAGCGTTGATGGGCTAGCGGGAGGGCCCCAGGGGGTAGATACGCAGTATTTT.

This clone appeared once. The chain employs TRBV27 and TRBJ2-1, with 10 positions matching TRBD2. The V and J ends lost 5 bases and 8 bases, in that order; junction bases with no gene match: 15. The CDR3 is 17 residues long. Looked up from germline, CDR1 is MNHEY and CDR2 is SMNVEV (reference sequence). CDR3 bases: TGTGCCAGCAGTCTCCGACTAGCGGGCCAAGGGGCGGATGAGCAGTTCTTC. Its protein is CASSLRLAGQGADEQFF.

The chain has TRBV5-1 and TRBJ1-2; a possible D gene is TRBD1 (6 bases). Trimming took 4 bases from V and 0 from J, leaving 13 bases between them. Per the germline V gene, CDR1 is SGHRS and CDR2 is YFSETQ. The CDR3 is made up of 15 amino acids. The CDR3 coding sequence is TGCGCCAGCAGCGTCGGGACATCTACTAACTATGGCTACACCTTC. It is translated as CASSVGTSTNYGYTF.

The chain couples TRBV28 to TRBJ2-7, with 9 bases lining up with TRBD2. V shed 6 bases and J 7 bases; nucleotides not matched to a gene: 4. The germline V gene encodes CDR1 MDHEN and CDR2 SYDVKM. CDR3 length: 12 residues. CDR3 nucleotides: TGTGCCAGCAGCCAAGGACTAGCGGAGCAGTACTTC. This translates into CASSQGLAEQYF.

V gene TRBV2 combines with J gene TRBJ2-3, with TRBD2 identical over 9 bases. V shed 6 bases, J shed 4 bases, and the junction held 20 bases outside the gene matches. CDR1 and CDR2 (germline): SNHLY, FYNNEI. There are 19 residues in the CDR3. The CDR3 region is CASSRITGPGLAGADTQYF. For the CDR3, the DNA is TGTGCCAGCAGCCGAATTACGGGTCCGGGACTAGCTGGGGCAGATACGCAGTATTTT.